A selection of T cell receptor beta chains follows, all from one sample in a study of CD8+ T cells in alopecia areata. Profiling relied on immunoSEQ multiplex PCR, and the TCRdb table lists in-frame clones only, not all of them. The repertoire holds about 200,000 clones, with more than 50% as singletons. Sequences were obtained from CD8+ T cells sorted from blood. The receptors were gathered from a human donor in good health. Each CDR3 is given with its conserved first and last residue. Fields, in order: D gene, V gene, J gene, CDR3 length, clone size, CDR3 protein, CDR3 DNA. A D gene is named only where the DNA matches it firmly. Only some rows state a clone size, as once, few, many or a class for expanded clones.

d_gene: NA; v_gene: TRBV5-1; j_gene: TRBJ1-1; len: 14; abundance: once; CDR3aa: CASSLALLQREAFF; CDR3nt: TGCGCCAGCAGCTTGGCCCTCCTGCAACGCGAAGCTTTCTTT
d_gene: NA; v_gene: TRBV19; j_gene: TRBJ2-7; len: 14; abundance: NA; CDR3aa: CASSPVRAPNGQYF; CDR3nt: TGTGCCAGTAGTCCCGTGAGGGCACCAAATGGGCAGTACTTC
d_gene: NA; v_gene: TRBV19; j_gene: TRBJ1-1; len: 14; abundance: few; CDR3aa: CASSIAWDDPEAFF; CDR3nt: TGTGCCAGTAGTATAGCGTGGGACGACCCTGAAGCTTTCTTT
d_gene: NA; v_gene: TRBV6-5; j_gene: TRBJ1-2; len: 12; abundance: NA; CDR3aa: CASTAGDYGYTF; CDR3nt: TGTGCCAGCACCGCAGGGGACTATGGCTACACCTTC
d_gene: TRBD1; v_gene: TRBV7-9; j_gene: TRBJ1-5; len: 16; abundance: few; CDR3aa: CASSHDPGTGYQPQHF; CDR3nt: TGTGCCAGCAGCCATGACCCTGGGACAGGGTATCAGCCCCAGCATTTT
d_gene: TRBD1; v_gene: TRBV15; j_gene: TRBJ1-5; len: 15; abundance: few; CDR3aa: CATSRDIQGKGPQHF; CDR3nt: TGTGCCACCAGCAGAGATATACAGGGGAAGGGACCCCAGCATTTT
d_gene: NA; v_gene: TRBV4-1; j_gene: TRBJ2-7; len: 14; abundance: NA; CDR3aa: CASSQAEYGYEQYF; CDR3nt: TGCGCCAGCAGCCAAGCAGAGTATGGCTACGAGCAGTACTTC
d_gene: NA; v_gene: TRBV5-1; j_gene: TRBJ1-1; len: 13; abundance: NA; CDR3aa: CASSLEGASEAFF; CDR3nt: TGCGCCAGCAGCTTGGAAGGGGCGAGTGAAGCTTTCTTT
d_gene: TRBD1; v_gene: TRBV7-3; j_gene: TRBJ2-5; len: 13; abundance: NA; CDR3aa: CASSTGDRETQYF; CDR3nt: TGTGCCAGCAGCACAGGGGATCGGGAGACCCAGTACTTC
d_gene: TRBD1; v_gene: TRBV29-1; j_gene: TRBJ1-2; len: 13; abundance: few; CDR3aa: CSAVGQGASGYTF; CDR3nt: TGCAGCGCTGTTGGACAGGGGGCGTCTGGCTACACCTTC
d_gene: NA; v_gene: TRBV27; j_gene: TRBJ1-2; len: 16; abundance: NA; CDR3aa: CASTRRADIGAGGYTF; CDR3nt: TGTGCCAGCACCCGGCGGGCGGACATCGGAGCGGGGGGCTACACCTTC
d_gene: NA; v_gene: TRBV14; j_gene: TRBJ1-5; len: 16; abundance: few; CDR3aa: CASSQEGRFSNQPQHF; CDR3nt: TGTGCCAGCAGCCAAGAGGGCCGTTTTAGCAATCAGCCCCAGCATTTT
d_gene: NA; v_gene: TRBV11-1; j_gene: TRBJ2-3; len: 14; abundance: NA; CDR3aa: CASRFTGSADTQYF; CDR3nt: TGTGCCAGCAGATTTACAGGGAGCGCAGATACGCAGTATTTT
d_gene: NA; v_gene: TRBV11-2; j_gene: TRBJ2-7; len: 14; abundance: few; CDR3aa: CASSLGGQAYEQYF; CDR3nt: TGTGCCAGCAGCTTAGGGGGTCAAGCCTACGAGCAGTACTTC
d_gene: TRBD2; v_gene: TRBV27; j_gene: TRBJ2-5; len: 13; abundance: few; CDR3aa: CASSPWGGETQYF; CDR3nt: TGTGCCAGCTCTCCTTGGGGGGGAGAGACCCAGTACTTC
d_gene: NA; v_gene: TRBV9; j_gene: TRBJ2-1; len: 17; abundance: few; CDR3aa: CASSVHSVTPPYNEQFF; CDR3nt: TGTGCCAGCAGCGTTCACTCCGTTACACCACCTTACAATGAGCAGTTCTTC